This TCR beta chain is from a study of tumor and adjacent non-tumor tissue in lung cancer. Study-level points and caveats: Tumor repertoires had a smaller top 100 clone share than normal lung.

The CDR3 has 13 amino acids. Germline CDR1 reads SGHRS; CDR2 reads YFSETQ. Trimming cost V 5 bases and J 3 bases; bases outside gene matches: 3. A modified ARM-PCR protocol with three rounds of nested PCR amplified TCRbeta. TCRdb re-called the multiplex PCR reads through MiXCR, storing one row per CDR3 protein. Among fewer than 85,000 distinct CDR3 sequences listed, 60% to 85% were seen once. The table lists this clonotype with a few counts. Its specificity is unknown. This clone may be a read error of a much larger clone one base away. No cell sorting was done before RNA was extracted from the tissue. Newly diagnosed lung cancer patients had thoracic surgery in China, August–November 2014, without prior chemotherapy.

Sample: lung tumor tissue. J is TRBJ2-7 and V is TRBV5-1; 9 bases are a match to TRBD1. This TCR was recovered from a woman aged 45-59 years with non-small cell lung cancer. The CDR3 nucleotides are TGCGCCAGCAGGCCGGGACAGGGCTACGAGCAGTACTTC. Residues: CASRPGQGYEQYF.